This entry lists 9 T cell receptor beta chains sequenced from one sample in a study of T cell changes during pregnancy in multiple sclerosis. Using immunoSEQ multiplex PCR, the repertoire was profiled, and TCRdb retains in-frame clones only, with some absent. The sample records about 31,000 clones, 90% being singletons. Sequencing used CD8+ T cells from peripheral blood mononuclear cells, obtained in the second trimester of pregnancy. The receptors derive from a female donor with multiple sclerosis, enrolled in a pregnancy study.

The genes are TRBV11-2 and TRBJ1-2; 8 bases line up with TRBD1. Looked up from germline, CDR1 is SGHAT and CDR2 is FQNNGV. With V trimmed by 8 bases and J by 4 bases, 9 bases remained unmatched. The CDR3 extends over 14 amino acids. The CDR3, as DNA: TGTGCCAGCGCTTCCAGGGGGCTTAGCTATGGCTACACCTTC. Translation: CASASRGLSYGYTF.

The chain joins TRBV25-1 to TRBJ2-5; tentatively, D is TRBD1 (5 bases). Germline values: CDR1 MGHDK, CDR2 SYGVNS. CDR3 size: 13 residues. Trimming shortened V by 5 bases and J by 5 bases, and 12 bases separated the two germline ends. CDR3 nucleotide sequence: TGTGCCAGCAGTCTGGGGCCGTCGGAGACCCAGTACTTC. It translates to CASSLGPSETQYF.

The V and J genes are TRBV12-5 and TRBJ1-4, with D perhaps TRBD1 (6 bases). The CDR3 sequence is 14 residues long. The germline CDR1 and CDR2 sequences are LGHNT and FRNRAP. The ends were cut back, 6 bases at V and 4 bases at J, with 12 bases in the middle. Here the CDR3 reads CASGQGGGNEKLFF. CDR3 bases: TGTGCTAGTGGCCAGGGAGGGGGTAATGAAAAACTGTTTTTT.

The genes are TRBV4-1 and TRBJ2-7, with 9 bases aligning to TRBD1. J lost 3 bases, V lost 2 bases, and 5 bases had no gene match. Per germline, CDR1 MGHRA and CDR2 YSYEKL. The CDR3 loop spans 15 amino acids. The CDR3 region has the DNA TGCGCCAGCAGCCAAAAAGGACAGGGGATCTACGAGCAGTACTTC. Residues: CASSQKGQGIYEQYF.

The V and J genes are TRBV5-4 and TRBJ2-3; 7 bases match TRBD2. V shed 0 bases and J 4 bases; nucleotides not matched to a gene: 5. Germline V gene sequence: CDR1 SGHNT, CDR2 YYREEE (reference sequence). The CDR3 consists of 15 residues. The CDR3 DNA reads TGTGCCAGCAGCTTGGTGGCGGGAGTTTCAGATACGCAGTATTTT. It yields the protein CASSLVAGVSDTQYF.

The chain uses TRBV28 and TRBJ2-7; 9 nucleotides align to TRBD1. The CDR3 extends over 15 amino acids. Germline V CDR1 and CDR2: MDHEN, SYDVKM. With 2 bases clipped from V and 2 bases from J, the junction kept 4 bases outside the gene matches. DNA of the CDR3: TGTGCCAGCAGTTTACCTGGACAGGGGACCTACGAGCAGTACTTC. Translation gives CASSLPGQGTYEQYF.

The chain links TRBV7-9 to TRBJ2-3; TRBD2 matches 14 bases. J lost 8 bases, V lost 5 bases, and 12 bases had no gene match. CDR1 and CDR2 from the germline V gene are SEHNR and FQNEAQ (reference sequence). The CDR3 has 17 amino acids. CDR3 loop: CASSNEGLAGGVPTQYF. The CDR3 DNA is TGTGCCAGCAGCAACGAAGGACTAGCGGGAGGAGTCCCTACGCAGTATTTT.

The chain joins TRBV5-1 to TRBJ2-7, with D tentatively TRBD1 (7 bases). CDR1 is SGHRS, CDR2 YFSETQ, per germline. V gave up 4 bases and J gave up 1 base, with 12 bases separating them. This CDR3 contains 14 residues. The CDR3 bases are TGCGCCAGCAGCCTTCCAGGGGGGTCCTACGAGCAGTACTTC. Its protein product is CASSLPGGSYEQYF.

As to this clone: At one of its ends the junction is not consistent with the germline gene, which may arise from a read error. V and J are TRBV27 and TRBJ2-1; tentative D call: TRBD2 (6 bases). The CDR3 covers 12 residues. Germline CDR1 and CDR2: MNHEY and SMNVEV (reference sequence). The CDR3 DNA follows: TGTGCCAGCGGTTTTGGGAGGAATGAGCAGTTCTTC. Translation gives CASGFGRNEQFF.